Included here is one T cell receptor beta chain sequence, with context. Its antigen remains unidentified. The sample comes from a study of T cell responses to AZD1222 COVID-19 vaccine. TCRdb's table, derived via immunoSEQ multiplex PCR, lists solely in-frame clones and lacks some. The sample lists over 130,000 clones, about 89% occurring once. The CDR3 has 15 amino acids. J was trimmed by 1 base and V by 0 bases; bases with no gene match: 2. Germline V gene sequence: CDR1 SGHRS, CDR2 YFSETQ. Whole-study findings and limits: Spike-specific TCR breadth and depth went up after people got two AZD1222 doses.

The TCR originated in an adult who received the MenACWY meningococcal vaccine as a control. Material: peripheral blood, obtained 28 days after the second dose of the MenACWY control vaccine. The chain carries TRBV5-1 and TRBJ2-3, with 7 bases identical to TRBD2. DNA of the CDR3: TGCGCCAGCAGCTTGGAAACTAGCGGCACAGATACGCAGTATTTT. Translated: CASSLETSGTDTQYF.